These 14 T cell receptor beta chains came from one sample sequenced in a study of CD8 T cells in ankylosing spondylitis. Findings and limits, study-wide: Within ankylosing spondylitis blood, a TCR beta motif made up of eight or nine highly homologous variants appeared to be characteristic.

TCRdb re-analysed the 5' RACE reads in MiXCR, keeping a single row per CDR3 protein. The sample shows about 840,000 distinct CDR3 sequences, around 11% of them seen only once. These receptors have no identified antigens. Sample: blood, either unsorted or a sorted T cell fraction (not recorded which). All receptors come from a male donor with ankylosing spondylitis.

The CDR3 sequence: CATSDLKGADTGELFF. In nucleotides, the CDR3 is TGTGCCACCAGTGATTTAAAGGGGGCGGACACCGGGGAGCTGTTTTTT. The gene calls are TRBV24-1 and TRBJ2-2; 7 positions match TRBD1. Germline V CDR1 and CDR2: KGHDR, SFDVKD. The CDR3 has 16 residues. V gave up 1 base and J gave up 3 bases; unmatched junction bases: 4.

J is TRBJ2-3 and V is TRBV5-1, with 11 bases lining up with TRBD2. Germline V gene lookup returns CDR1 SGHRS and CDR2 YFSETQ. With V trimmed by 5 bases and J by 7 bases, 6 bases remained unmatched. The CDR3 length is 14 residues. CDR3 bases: TGCGCCAGCAGTTCCGGGACTAGCGGAAATACGCAGTATTTT. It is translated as CASSSGTSGNTQYF.

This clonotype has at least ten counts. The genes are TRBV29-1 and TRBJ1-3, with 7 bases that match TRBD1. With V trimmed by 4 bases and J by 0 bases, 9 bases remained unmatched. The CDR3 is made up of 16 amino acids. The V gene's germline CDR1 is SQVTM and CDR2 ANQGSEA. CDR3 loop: CSVVGADRYSGNTIYF. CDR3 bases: TGCAGCGTTGTGGGGGCGGACAGGTACTCTGGAAACACCATATATTTT. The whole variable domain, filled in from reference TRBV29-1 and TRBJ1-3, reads SAVISQKPSRDICQRGTSLTIQCQVDSQVTMMFWYRQQPGQSLTLIATANQGSEATYESGFVIDKFPISRPNLTFSTLTVSNMSPEDSSIYLCSVVGADRYSGNTIYFGEGSWLTVV.

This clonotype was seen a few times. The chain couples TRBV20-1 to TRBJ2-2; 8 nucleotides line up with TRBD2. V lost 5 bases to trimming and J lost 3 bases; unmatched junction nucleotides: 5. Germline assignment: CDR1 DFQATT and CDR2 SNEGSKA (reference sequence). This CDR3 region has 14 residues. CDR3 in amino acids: CSAWSSGYTGELFF. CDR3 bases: TGCAGTGCTTGGTCTAGCGGGTACACCGGGGAGCTGTTTTTT.

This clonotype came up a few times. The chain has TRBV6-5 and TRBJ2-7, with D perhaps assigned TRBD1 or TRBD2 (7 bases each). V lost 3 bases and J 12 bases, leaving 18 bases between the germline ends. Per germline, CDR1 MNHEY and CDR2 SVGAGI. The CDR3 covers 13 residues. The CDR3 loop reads CASSYSLGGGRYF. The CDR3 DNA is TGTGCCAGCAGTTATAGTCTGGGAGGGGGCAGGTACTTC.

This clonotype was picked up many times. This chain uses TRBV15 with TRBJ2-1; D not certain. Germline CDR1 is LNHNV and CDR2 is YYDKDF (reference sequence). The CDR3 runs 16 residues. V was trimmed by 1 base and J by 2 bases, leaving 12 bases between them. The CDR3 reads CATSRGGASAYNEQFF. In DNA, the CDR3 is TGTGCCACCAGCAGAGGAGGCGCGTCGGCCTACAATGAGCAGTTCTTC.

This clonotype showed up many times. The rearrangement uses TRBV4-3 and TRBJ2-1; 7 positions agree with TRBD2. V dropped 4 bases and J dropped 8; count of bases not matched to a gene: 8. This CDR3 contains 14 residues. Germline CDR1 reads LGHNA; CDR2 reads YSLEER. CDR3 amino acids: CASSLREGGDEQFF. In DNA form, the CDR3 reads TGCGCCAGCAGCCTACGCGAGGGAGGGGATGAGCAGTTCTTC.

The CDR3 DNA reads as TGTGCCAGCTCACCCCCGGGACTAGCAGATACGCAGTATTTT. Amino acid sequence: CASSPPGLADTQYF. The V gene is TRBV18, the J gene TRBJ2-3; 8 bases agree with TRBD2. The V gene's germline CDR1 is KGHSH and CDR2 LQKENI. V lost 3 bases to trimming and J lost 4 bases; unmatched junction nucleotides: 3. This CDR3 region has 14 residues. The full variable domain, its missing parts supplied by reference TRBV18 and TRBJ2-3, is NAGVMQNPRHLVRRRGQEARLRCSPMKGHSHVYWYRQLPEEGLKFMVYLQKENIIDESGMPKERFSAEFPKEGPSILRIQQVVRGDSAAYFCASSPPGLADTQYFGPGTRLTVL.

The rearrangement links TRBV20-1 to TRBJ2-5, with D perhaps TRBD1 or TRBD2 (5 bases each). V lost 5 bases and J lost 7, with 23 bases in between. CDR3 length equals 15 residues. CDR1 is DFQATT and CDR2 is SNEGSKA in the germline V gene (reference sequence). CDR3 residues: CSAGSGDQDLGTQYF. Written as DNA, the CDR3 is TGCAGTGCTGGATCTGGGGACCAAGACCTAGGGACCCAGTACTTC.

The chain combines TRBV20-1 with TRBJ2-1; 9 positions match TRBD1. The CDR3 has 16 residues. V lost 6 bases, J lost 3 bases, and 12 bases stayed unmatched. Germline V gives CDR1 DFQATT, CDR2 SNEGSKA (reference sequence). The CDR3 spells CSAVPGQGWGYNEQFF. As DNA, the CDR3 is TGCAGTGCGGTCCCGGGACAGGGATGGGGCTACAATGAGCAGTTCTTC.

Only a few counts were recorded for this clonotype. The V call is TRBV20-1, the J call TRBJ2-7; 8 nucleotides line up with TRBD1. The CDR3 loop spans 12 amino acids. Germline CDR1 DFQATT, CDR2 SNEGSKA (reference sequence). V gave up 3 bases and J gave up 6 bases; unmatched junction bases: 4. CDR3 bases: TGCAGTGCTAGGTTGGACAGGGCCGAGCAGTACTTC. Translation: CSARLDRAEQYF.

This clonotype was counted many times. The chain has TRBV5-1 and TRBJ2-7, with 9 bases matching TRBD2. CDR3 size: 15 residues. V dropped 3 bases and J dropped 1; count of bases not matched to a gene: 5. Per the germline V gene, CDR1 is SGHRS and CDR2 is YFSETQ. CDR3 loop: CASSWGLADSYEQYF. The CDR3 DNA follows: TGCGCCAGCAGCTGGGGACTAGCTGATTCCTACGAGCAGTACTTC.

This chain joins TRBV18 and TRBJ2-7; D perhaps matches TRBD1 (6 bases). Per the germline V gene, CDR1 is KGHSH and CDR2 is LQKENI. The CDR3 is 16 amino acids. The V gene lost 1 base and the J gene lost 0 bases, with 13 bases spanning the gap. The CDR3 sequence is CASSPQWTASSYEQYF. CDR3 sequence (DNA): TGTGCCAGCTCACCACAATGGACAGCGAGCTCCTACGAGCAGTACTTC.

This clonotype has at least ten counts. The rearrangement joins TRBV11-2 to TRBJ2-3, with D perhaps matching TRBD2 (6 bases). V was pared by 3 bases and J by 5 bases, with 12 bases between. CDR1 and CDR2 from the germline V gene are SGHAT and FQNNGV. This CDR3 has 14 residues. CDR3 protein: CASSFLLRGDTQYF. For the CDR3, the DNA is TGTGCCAGCAGCTTTTTACTGCGGGGAGATACGCAGTATTTT.